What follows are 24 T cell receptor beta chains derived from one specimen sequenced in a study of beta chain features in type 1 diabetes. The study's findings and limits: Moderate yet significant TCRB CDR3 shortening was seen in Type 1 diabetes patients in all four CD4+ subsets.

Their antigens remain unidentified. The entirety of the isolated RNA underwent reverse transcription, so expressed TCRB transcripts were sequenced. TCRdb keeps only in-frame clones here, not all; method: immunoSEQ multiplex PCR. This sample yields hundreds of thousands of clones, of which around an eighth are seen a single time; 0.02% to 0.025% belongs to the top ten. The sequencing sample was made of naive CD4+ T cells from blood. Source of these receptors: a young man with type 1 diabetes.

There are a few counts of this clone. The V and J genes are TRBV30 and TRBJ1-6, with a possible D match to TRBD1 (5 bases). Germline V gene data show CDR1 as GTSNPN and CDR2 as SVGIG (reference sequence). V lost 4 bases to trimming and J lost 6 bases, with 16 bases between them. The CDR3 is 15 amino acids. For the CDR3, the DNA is TGTGCCTGGAACCCAGGGTGGGATTTTAATTCACCCCTCCACTTT. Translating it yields CAWNPGWDFNSPLHF.

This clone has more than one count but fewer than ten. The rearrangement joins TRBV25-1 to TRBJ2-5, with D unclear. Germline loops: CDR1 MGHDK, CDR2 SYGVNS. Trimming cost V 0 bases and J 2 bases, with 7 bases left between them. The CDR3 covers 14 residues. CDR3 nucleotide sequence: TGTGCCAGCAGTGAATATGAGCCACAAGAGACCCAGTACTTC. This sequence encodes CASSEYEPQETQYF.

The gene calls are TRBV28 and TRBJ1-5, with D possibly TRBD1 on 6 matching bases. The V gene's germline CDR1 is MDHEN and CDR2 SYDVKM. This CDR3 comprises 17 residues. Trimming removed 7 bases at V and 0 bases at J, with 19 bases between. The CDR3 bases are TGTGCCAGCACCTCCCGTCCGGGGACACCTAGCAATCAGCCCCAGCATTTT. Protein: CASTSRPGTPSNQPQHF. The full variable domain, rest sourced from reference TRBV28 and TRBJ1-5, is DVKVTQSSRYLVKRTGEKVFLECVQDMDHENMFWYRQDPGLGLRLIYFSYDVKMKEKGDIPEGYSVSREKKERFSLILESASTNQTSMYLCASTSRPGTPSNQPQHFGDGTRLSIL.

Here the CDR3 reads CAWSVVGVNQPQHF. The CDR3 bases are TGTGCCTGGAGTGTGGTAGGGGTGAATCAGCCCCAGCATTTT. This chain links TRBV30 with TRBJ1-5; D perhaps matches TRBD1 (5 bases). The V gene lost 0 bases and the J gene lost 4 bases, with 10 bases spanning the gap. CDR1 is GTSNPN, CDR2 SVGIG, per germline (reference sequence). The CDR3 spans 14 residues.

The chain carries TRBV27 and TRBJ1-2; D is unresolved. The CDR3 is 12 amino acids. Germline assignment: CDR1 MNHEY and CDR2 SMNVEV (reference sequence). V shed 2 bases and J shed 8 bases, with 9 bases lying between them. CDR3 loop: CASSLVGRGYTF. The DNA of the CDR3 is TGTGCCAGCAGTTTAGTCGGGAGAGGCTACACCTTC.

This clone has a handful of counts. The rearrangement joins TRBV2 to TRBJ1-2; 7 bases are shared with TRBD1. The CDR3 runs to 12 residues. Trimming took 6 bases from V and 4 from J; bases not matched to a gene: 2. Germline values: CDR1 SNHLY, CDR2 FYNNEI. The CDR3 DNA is TGTGCCAGCAGGGCAGGGGGCTATGGCTACACCTTC. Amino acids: CASRAGGYGYTF.

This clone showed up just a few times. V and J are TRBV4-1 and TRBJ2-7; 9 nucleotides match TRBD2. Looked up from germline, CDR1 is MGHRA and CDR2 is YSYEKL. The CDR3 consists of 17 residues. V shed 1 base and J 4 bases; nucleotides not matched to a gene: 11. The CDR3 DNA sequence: TGCGCCAGCAGCCAAGGGGGGCTGGGACTAGCTGGGTACGAGCAGTACTTC. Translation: CASSQGGLGLAGYEQYF.

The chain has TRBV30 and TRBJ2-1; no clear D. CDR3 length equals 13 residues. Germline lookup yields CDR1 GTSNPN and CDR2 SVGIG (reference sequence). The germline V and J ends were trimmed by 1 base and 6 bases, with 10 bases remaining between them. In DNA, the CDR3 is TGTGCCTGGAGTGCTGGGGATCCCAATGAGCAGTTCTTC. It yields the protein CAWSAGDPNEQFF. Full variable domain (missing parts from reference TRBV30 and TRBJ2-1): SQTIHQWPATLVQPVGSPLSLECTVEGTSNPNLYWYRQAAGRGLQLLFYSVGIGQISSEVPQNLSASRPQDRQFILSSKKLLLSDSGFYLCAWSAGDPNEQFFGPGTRLTVL.

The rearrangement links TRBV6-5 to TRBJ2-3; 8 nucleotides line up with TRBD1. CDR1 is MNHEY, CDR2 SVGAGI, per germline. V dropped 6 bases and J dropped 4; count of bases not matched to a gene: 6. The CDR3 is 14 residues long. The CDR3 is CASSRQGPPDTQYF. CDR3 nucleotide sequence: TGTGCCAGCAGCAGACAGGGGCCTCCAGATACGCAGTATTTT.

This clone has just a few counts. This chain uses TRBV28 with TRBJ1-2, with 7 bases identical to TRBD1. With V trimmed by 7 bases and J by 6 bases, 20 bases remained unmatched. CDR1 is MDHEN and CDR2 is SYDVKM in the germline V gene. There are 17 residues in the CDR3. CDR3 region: CASTQGGRPPPKDGYTF. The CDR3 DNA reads TGTGCCAGCACCCAGGGGGGCAGGCCTCCGCCTAAGGATGGCTACACCTTC.

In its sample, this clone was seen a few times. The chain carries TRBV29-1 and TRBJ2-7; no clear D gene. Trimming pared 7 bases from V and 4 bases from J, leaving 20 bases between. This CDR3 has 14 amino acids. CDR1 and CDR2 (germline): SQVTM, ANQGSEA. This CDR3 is CSGRHGANDYEQYF. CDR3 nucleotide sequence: TGCAGCGGCCGACACGGCGCAAACGATTACGAGCAGTACTTC.

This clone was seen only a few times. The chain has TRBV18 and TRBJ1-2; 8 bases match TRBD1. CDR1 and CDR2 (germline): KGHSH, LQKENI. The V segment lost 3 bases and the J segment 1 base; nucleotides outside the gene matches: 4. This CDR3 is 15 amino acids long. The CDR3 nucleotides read TGTGCCAGCTCACCCGGACAGGGTGGTAACTATGGCTACACCTTC. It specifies CASSPGQGGNYGYTF.

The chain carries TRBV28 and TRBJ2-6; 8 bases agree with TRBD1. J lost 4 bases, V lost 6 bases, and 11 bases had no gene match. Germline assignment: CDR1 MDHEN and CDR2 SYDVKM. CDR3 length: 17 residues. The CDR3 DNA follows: TGTGCCAGCAGAACCCCAGGGGGCGCAGAAGGGGCCAACGTCCTGACTTTC. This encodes CASRTPGGAEGANVLTF.

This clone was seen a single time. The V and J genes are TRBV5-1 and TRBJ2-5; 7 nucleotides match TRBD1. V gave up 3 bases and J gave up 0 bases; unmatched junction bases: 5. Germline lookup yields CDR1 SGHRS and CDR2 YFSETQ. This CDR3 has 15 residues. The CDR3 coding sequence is TGCGCCAGCAGCTCGGACAGGAGGTACCAAGAGACCCAGTACTTC. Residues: CASSSDRRYQETQYF.

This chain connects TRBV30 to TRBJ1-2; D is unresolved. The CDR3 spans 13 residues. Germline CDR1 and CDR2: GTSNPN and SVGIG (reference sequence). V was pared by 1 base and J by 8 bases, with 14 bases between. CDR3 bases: TGTGCCTGGAGTGCTGGCGGACTGGGGGGCTACACCTTC. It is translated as CAWSAGGLGGYTF.

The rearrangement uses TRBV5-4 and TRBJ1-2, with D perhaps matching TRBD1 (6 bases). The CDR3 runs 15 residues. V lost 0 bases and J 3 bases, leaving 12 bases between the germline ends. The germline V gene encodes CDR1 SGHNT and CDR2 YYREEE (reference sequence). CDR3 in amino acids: CASSLAQGFYYGYTF. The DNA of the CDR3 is TGTGCCAGCAGCTTGGCACAGGGTTTTTACTATGGCTACACCTTC.

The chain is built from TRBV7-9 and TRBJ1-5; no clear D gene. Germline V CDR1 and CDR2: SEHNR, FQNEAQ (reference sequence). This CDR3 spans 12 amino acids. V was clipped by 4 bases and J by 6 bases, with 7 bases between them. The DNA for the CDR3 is TGTGCCAGCAGCTCCCAAAGTCAGCCCCAGCATTTT. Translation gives CASSSQSQPQHF.

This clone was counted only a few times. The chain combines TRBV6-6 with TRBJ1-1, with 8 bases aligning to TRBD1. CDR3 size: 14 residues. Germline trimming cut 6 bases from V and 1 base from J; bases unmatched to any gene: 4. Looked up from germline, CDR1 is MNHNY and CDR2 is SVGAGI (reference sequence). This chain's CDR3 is CASSSGTGNTEAFF. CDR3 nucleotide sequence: TGTGCCAGCAGCTCCGGGACAGGGAACACTGAAGCTTTCTTT.

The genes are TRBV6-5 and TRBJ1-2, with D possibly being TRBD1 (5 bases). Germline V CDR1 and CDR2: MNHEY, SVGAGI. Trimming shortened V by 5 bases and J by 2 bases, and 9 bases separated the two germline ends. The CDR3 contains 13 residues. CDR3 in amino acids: CASSPQENYGYTF. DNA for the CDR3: TGTGCCAGCAGTCCACAGGAAAACTATGGCTACACCTTC.

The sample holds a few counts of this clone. The CDR3 spells CASSQGQGSTQYF. CDR3 coding DNA: TGTGCCAGCAGCCAAGGACAGGGGAGTACGCAGTATTTT. The rearrangement uses TRBV6-5 and TRBJ2-3; 9 bases are a match to TRBD1. The CDR3 runs to 13 residues. V lost 6 bases to trimming and J lost 8 bases; unmatched junction nucleotides: 6. CDR1 is MNHEY, CDR2 SVGAGI, per germline.

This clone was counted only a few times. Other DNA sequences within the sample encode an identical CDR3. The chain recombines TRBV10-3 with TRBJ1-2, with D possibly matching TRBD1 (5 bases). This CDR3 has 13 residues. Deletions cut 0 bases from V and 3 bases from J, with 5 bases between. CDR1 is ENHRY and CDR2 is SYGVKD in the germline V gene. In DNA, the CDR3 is TGTGCCATCAGTGAGTCAGGGGACTATGGCTACACCTTC. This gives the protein CAISESGDYGYTF.

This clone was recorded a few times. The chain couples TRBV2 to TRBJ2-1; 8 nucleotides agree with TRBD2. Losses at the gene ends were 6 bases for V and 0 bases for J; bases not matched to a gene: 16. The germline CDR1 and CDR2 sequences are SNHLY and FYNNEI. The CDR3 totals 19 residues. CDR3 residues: CASSPRGVAGISSYNEQFF. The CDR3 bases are TGTGCCAGCAGCCCCCGGGGGGTAGCGGGAATCAGCTCCTACAATGAGCAGTTCTTC.

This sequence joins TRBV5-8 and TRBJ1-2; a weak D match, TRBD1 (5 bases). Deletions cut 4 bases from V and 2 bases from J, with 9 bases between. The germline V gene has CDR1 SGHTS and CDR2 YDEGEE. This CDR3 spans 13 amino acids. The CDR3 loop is CASSRQLNYGYTF. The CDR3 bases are TGTGCCAGCAGCCGACAGCTAAACTATGGCTACACCTTC.

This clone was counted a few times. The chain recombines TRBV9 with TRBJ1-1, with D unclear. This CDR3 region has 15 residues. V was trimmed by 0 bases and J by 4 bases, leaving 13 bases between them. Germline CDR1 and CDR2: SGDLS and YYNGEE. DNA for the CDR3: TGTGCCAGCAGCGTAGATCCGGACGGAATCACTGAAGCTTTCTTT. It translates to CASSVDPDGITEAFF.